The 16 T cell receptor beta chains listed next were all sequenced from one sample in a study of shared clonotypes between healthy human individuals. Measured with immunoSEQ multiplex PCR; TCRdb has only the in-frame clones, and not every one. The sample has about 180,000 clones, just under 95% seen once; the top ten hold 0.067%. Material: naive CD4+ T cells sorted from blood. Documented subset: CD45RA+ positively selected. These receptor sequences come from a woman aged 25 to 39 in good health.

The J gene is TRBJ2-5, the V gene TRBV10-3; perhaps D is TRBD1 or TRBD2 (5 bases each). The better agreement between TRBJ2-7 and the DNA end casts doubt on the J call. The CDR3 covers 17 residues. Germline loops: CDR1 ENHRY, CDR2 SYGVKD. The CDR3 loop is CAISGGLSSLVVYEQYF. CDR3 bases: TGTGCCATCAGTGGGGGGTTGAGTAGTCTGGTGGTATACGAGCAGTACTTC.

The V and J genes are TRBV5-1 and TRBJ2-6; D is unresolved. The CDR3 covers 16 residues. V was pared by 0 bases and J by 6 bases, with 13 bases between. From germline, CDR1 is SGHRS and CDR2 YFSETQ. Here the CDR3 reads CASSLGLTLEANVLTF. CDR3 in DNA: TGCGCCAGCAGCTTGGGACTGACTCTGGAGGCCAACGTCCTGACTTTC.

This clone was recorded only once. The CDR3 loop is CASSVAAGVSNTGELFF. The DNA of the CDR3 is TGTGCCAGCAGCGTTGCAGCGGGAGTTTCAAACACCGGGGAGCTGTTTTTT. V gene TRBV9 combines with J gene TRBJ2-2, with 8 bases aligning to TRBD2. Germline-derived CDR1 and CDR2 are SGDLS and YYNGEE. V lost 2 bases, J lost 2 bases, and 8 bases stayed unmatched. This CDR3 is built from 17 residues.

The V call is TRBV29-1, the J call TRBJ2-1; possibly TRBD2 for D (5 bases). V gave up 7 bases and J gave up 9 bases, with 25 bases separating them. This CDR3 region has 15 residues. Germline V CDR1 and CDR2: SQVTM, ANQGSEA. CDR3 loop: CSALPEFGLGGEQFF. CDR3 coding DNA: TGCAGCGCCCTCCCAGAGTTTGGATTAGGAGGTGAGCAGTTCTTC.

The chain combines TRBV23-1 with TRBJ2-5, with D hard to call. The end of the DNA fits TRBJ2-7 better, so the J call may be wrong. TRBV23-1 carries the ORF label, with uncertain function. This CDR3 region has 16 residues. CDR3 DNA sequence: TGCGCCAGCAGTCAATCGGTACCGAAGAGCTCCTACGAGCAGTACTTC. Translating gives CASSQSVPKSSYEQYF.

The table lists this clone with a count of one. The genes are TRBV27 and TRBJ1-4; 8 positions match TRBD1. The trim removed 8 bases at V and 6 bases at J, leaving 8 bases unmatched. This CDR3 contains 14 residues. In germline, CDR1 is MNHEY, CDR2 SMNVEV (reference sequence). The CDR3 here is CASSDREGDEKLFF. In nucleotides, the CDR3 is TGTGCCAGCTCGGACAGGGAAGGGGATGAAAAACTGTTTTTT.

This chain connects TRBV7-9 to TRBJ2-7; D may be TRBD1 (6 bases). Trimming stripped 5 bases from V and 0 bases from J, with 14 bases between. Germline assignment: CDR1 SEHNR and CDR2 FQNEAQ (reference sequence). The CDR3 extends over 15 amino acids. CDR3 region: CASSGIWTDSYEQYF. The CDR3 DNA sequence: TGTGCCAGCAGCGGAATCTGGACAGACTCCTACGAGCAGTACTTC.

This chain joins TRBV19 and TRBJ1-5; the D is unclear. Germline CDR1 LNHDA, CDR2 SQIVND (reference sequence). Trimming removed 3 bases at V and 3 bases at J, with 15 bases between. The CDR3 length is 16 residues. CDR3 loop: CASSIEMAGLNQPQHF. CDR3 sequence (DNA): TGTGCCAGTAGTATCGAGATGGCAGGCCTCAATCAGCCCCAGCATTTT.

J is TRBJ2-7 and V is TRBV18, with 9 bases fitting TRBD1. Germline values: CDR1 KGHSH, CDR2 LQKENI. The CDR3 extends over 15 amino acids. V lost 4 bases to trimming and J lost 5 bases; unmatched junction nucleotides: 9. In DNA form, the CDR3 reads TGTGCCAGCTCACTCTCCGGGACAGGGCTCAACGAGCAGTACTTC. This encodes CASSLSGTGLNEQYF.

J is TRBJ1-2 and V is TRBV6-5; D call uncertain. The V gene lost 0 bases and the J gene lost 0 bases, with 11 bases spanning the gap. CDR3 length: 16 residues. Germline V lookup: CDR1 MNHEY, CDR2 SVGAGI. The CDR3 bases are TGTGCCAGCAGTTACTCGCAATTCGGGGCTAACTATGGCTACACCTTC. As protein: CASSYSQFGANYGYTF.

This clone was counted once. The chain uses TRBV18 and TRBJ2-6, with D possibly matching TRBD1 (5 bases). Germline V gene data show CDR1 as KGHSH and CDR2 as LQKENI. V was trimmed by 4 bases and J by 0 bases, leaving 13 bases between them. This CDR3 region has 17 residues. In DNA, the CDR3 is TGTGCCAGCTCACACCTGACAGACCCCTCTGGGGCCAACGTCCTGACTTTC. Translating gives CASSHLTDPSGANVLTF.

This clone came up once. In DNA, the CDR3 is TGTGCCAGCAGGTATTTAAGCTCTGGAAACACCATATATTTT. Its protein product is CASRYLSSGNTIYF. J is TRBJ1-3 and V is TRBV28; no reliable D call. CDR1 MDHEN and CDR2 SYDVKM come from the germline V gene. Deletions cut 6 bases from V and 0 bases from J, with 9 bases between. This CDR3 has 14 residues.

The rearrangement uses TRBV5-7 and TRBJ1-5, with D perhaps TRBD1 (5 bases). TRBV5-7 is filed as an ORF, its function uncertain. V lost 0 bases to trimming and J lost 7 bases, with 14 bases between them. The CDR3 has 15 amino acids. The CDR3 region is CASSLGGVVGQPQHF. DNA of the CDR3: TGTGCCAGCAGCTTGGGGGGGGTAGTAGGACAGCCCCAGCATTTT.

Here the CDR3 reads CASSFYSSSGANVLTF. The DNA of the CDR3 is TGTGCCAGCAGTTTTTACAGTAGCTCTGGGGCCAACGTCCTGACTTTC. The chain carries TRBV27 and TRBJ2-6, with no clear D. The CDR3 runs 16 residues. V lost 3 bases and J lost 0, with 9 bases in between. Germline V gene data show CDR1 as MNHEY and CDR2 as SMNVEV (reference sequence).

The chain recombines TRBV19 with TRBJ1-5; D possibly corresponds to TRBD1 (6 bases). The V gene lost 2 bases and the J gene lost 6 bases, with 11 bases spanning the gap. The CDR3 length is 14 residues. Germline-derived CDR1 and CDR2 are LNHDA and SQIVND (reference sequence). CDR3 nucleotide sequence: TGTGCCAGTAGTATATCGGAGGGGGTTCAGCCCCAGCATTTT. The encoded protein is CASSISEGVQPQHF.

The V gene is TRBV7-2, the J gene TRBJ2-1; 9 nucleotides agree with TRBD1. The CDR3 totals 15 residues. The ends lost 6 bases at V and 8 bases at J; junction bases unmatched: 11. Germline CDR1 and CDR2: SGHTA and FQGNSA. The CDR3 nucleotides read TGTGCCAGCAGAGCCCGGGACAGGGTTACCTATGAGCAGTTCTTC. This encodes CASRARDRVTYEQFF.